The 2 T cell receptor beta chains presented below share a single source sample, sequenced in a study of blood T cells in healthy people across ages. Next came a second PCR, run for about 7 to 12 cycles, which used a sample-barcoded 5' primer along with a J-beta primer mix. TCRdb reprocessed the 5' RACE reads with MiXCR, giving one entry per CDR3 protein. Here the sample spans 1.5 million or so distinct CDR3 sequences, around 39% being singletons. Material: blood. The receptor set was obtained from a woman aged 18-29 years in good health.

The chain couples TRBV18 to TRBJ2-1; TRBD1 agrees at 9 bases. CDR1 is KGHSH and CDR2 is LQKENI in the germline V gene. Losses at the gene ends were 4 bases for V and 8 bases for J; bases not matched to a gene: 6. The CDR3 has 14 residues. The chain's CDR3 is CASSQGQGHHEQFF. In nucleotides, the CDR3 is TGTGCCAGCTCACAGGGACAGGGTCATCATGAGCAGTTCTTC.

The rearrangement joins TRBV5-1 to TRBJ2-7; no definite D call. The CDR3 length is 15 residues. V shed 4 bases and J shed 0 bases, with 14 bases lying between them. The V gene's germline CDR1 is SGHRS and CDR2 YFSETQ. Here the CDR3 reads CASSPWTYSSYEQYF. CDR3 nucleotide sequence: TGCGCCAGCAGCCCTTGGACGTACAGCTCCTACGAGCAGTACTTC.